The clone carrying this T cell receptor beta chain was detected many times. TCRdb used MiXCR to reprocess the 5' RACE reads, holding one entry per CDR3 protein. Among roughly 62,000 distinct CDR3 sequences listed, under 5.5% were seen once. The data belong to a study of neurological immune-mediated disorders. Trimming took 5 bases from V and 3 from J; bases not matched to a gene: 3. The germline gives CDR1 MNHEY, CDR2 SVGEGT. CDR3 length: 13 residues. The receptor comes from a woman between 50 and 59 years old with multiple sclerosis. Sequencing was carried out using PBMCs. V usage is TRBV6-2 or TRBV6-3 and J usage is TRBJ2-5; TRBD2 agrees at 7 bases. This CDR3 reads CASSRLAEETQYF. The CDR3 bases are TGTGCCAGCAGTCGGCTAGCGGAAGAGACCCAGTACTTC.